These T cell receptor beta chains were read from a single sample in a study of blood T cells in healthy people across ages. TCRdb processed the 5' RACE reads anew with MiXCR; each CDR3 protein has one entry. In the table there are about 580,000 distinct CDR3 sequences, around 50% of which are singletons. The sample comprised blood. The receptors were gathered from a man at least 80 years old in good health. Both conserved end residues are part of each CDR3. The D gene is left open where the match is weak. Size tells how often a clone was seen (once, few, many) or the class of an expanded clone, and some rows leave it out.

TRBJ2-7,NA,few,TRBV29-1,CSVEGATYEQYF,TGCAGCGTTGAAGGGGCCACCTACGAGCAGTACTTC
TRBJ2-3,TRBD2,NA,TRBV6-5,CASQQAGGDTQYF,TGTGCCAGCCAGCAGGCGGGAGGGGATACGCAGTATTTT
TRBJ2-7,TRBD2,NA,TRBV9,CASSVQGGRANEQYF,TGTGCCAGCAGCGTACAGGGCGGGAGGGCCAACGAGCAGTACTTC
TRBJ2-6,NA,NA,TRBV7-9,CASSPSVSGVLTF,TGTGCCAGCAGCCCATCAGTCTCCGGCGTCCTGACTTTC
TRBJ2-1,TRBD2,once,TRBV10-3,CAISLAGDEQFF,TGTGCCATCTCCTTGGCGGGAGATGAGCAGTTCTTC
TRBJ1-1,TRBD1,once,TRBV28,CASSLGARGRGEAFF,TGTGCCAGCAGCCTTGGAGCCAGGGGGCGCGGTGAAGCTTTCTTT
TRBJ2-7,TRBD2,NA,TRBV5-1,CASSLGGSGSSYEQYF,TGCGCCAGCAGCTTGGGTGGGAGCGGGAGTTCCTACGAGCAGTACTTC
TRBJ1-6,NA,NA,TRBV5-1,CASAQTVKDNSPLHF,TGCGCCAGCGCCCAGACCGTGAAAGATAATTCACCCCTCCACTTT
TRBJ2-1,NA,NA,TRBV29-1,CSAGGRRSNEQFF,TGCAGCGCTGGGGGCAGGAGGTCGAATGAGCAGTTCTTC
TRBJ1-3,TRBD1,NA,TRBV9,CASSSGQYSGNTIYF,TGTGCCAGCAGCTCGGGACAGTACTCTGGAAACACCATATATTTT
TRBJ1-2,NA,once,TRBV20-1,CSGGGGLNYGYTF,TGCAGTGGTGGGGGGGGTTTGAACTATGGCTACACCTTC
TRBJ2-7,TRBD2,many,TRBV29-1,CSVESGGGRYEQYF,TGCAGCGTTGAGTCGGGGGGTGGCAGATACGAGCAGTACTTC
TRBJ1-5,NA,NA,TRBV20-1,CSARNPIGNQPQHF,TGCAGTGCTAGAAATCCTATTGGCAATCAGCCCCAGCATTTT
TRBJ2-6,NA,NA,TRBV7-2,CASSPGQSSGANVLTF,TGTGCCAGCAGCCCCGGACAGAGCTCTGGGGCCAACGTCCTGACTTTC
TRBJ2-7,NA,few,TRBV2,CASSRDQAYEQYF,TGTGCCAGCAGTCGGGACCAAGCCTACGAGCAGTACTTC
TRBJ2-4,TRBD1,NA,TRBV12-3/TRBV12-4,CASSFWGQKRQYF,TGTGCCAGCAGTTTCTGGGGACAGAAGAGACAGTACTTC
TRBJ1-2,NA,few,TRBV28,CASSLSQTYGYTF,TGTGCCAGCAGTTTATCACAGACCTATGGCTACACCTTC
TRBJ1-4,TRBD1,NA,TRBV9,CASSRQGWEEKLFF,TGTGCCAGCAGCCGACAGGGTTGGGAGGAAAAACTGTTTTTT
TRBJ2-3,NA,few,TRBV7-8,CASSLELPASTDTQYF,TGTGCCAGCAGCTTAGAGTTGCCCGCAAGCACAGATACGCAGTATTTT
TRBJ2-1,TRBD1,few,TRBV29-1,CSADGQGAQFF,TGCAGCGCCGACGGACAGGGGGCGCAGTTCTTC
TRBJ2-1,TRBD1,NA,TRBV11-1,CASSAPGQVYNEQFF,TGTGCCAGCAGCGCCCCGGGACAGGTCTACAATGAGCAGTTCTTC
TRBJ1-2,NA,few,TRBV28,CASTKGGSYGYTF,TGTGCCAGCACCAAGGGAGGTAGCTATGGCTACACCTTC
TRBJ2-7,TRBD1,once,TRBV29-1,CSVEGQGAVGEQYF,TGCAGCGTTGAAGGTCAGGGGGCTGTAGGCGAGCAGTACTTC
TRBJ1-2,NA,NA,TRBV7-9,CASSSGQYGYTF,TGTGCCAGCAGTAGCGGACAATATGGCTACACCTTC
TRBJ2-5,NA,NA,TRBV2,CASGEALEGETQYF,TGTGCCAGCGGGGAGGCCCTCGAGGGGGAGACCCAGTACTTC
TRBJ1-1,NA,NA,TRBV6-5,CASSYGASSNTEAFF,TGTGCCAGCAGTTACGGGGCCTCCTCGAACACTGAAGCTTTCTTT
TRBJ2-1,NA,NA,TRBV7-2,CASSPPGGLKETQFF,TGTGCCAGCAGCCCCCCCGGGGGGCTAAAAGAGACCCAGTTCTTC
TRBJ2-7,TRBD2,NA,TRBV20-1,CSATGLVSEQYF,TGCAGTGCTACCGGACTAGTTAGTGAGCAGTACTTC
TRBJ2-5,NA,few,TRBV6-5,CASRPTDLETQYF,TGTGCCAGCAGACCCACAGACTTGGAGACCCAGTACTTC
TRBJ1-2,NA,many,TRBV7-9,CASSLPIANYGYTF,TGTGCCAGCAGCTTGCCGATAGCTAACTATGGCTACACCTTC
TRBJ2-1,NA,NA,TRBV21-1,CASGKAKNAVNEQFF,TGTGCCAGCGGCAAAGCGAAGAACGCCGTCAATGAGCAGTTCTTC
TRBJ2-1,TRBD2,NA,TRBV20-1,CSARWLAGGSYNSYNEQFF,TGCAGTGCTAGATGGCTAGCGGGAGGGTCCTACAACTCCTACAATGAGCAGTTCTTC
TRBJ2-3,TRBD2,few,TRBV6-6,CASRTSGRYTTDTQYF,TGTGCCAGCAGGACTAGCGGGAGATATACCACAGATACGCAGTATTTT
TRBJ2-5,NA,few,TRBV30,CAWSLTREQYF,TGTGCCTGGAGTCTGACACGGGAGCAGTACTTC
TRBJ2-3,TRBD2,many,TRBV6-5,CASSILAGGSDTQYF,TGTGCCAGCAGTATCCTAGCGGGAGGATCAGATACGCAGTATTTT
TRBJ2-1,NA,once,TRBV7-8,CASSLVAFEQFF,TGTGCCAGCAGCTTGGTAGCGTTTGAGCAGTTCTTC
TRBJ2-1,TRBD2,few,TRBV7-2,CASSLGVLAGGLNEQFF,TGTGCCAGCAGCTTAGGGGTCCTGGCGGGAGGGCTCAATGAGCAGTTCTTC
TRBJ2-1,TRBD1,NA,TRBV6-5,CASSATGVNEQFF,TGTGCCAGCAGTGCGACAGGGGTCAATGAGCAGTTCTTC
TRBJ2-5,NA,many,TRBV9,CASSVAAQGQETQYF,TGTGCCAGCAGCGTAGCTGCCCAGGGGCAAGAGACCCAGTACTTC
TRBJ2-3,NA,NA,TRBV7-2,CASSGRRTTPDTQYF,TGTGCCAGCAGCGGAAGGAGGACTACCCCCGATACGCAGTATTTT
TRBJ2-4,TRBD2,once,TRBV7-2,CASSSTSENIQYF,TGTGCCAGCAGCTCGACTAGCGAAAACATTCAGTACTTC
TRBJ2-2,TRBD1,once,TRBV24-1,CATSDRGGWDRATGELFF,TGTGCCACCAGTGACCGGGGCGGATGGGACAGGGCCACCGGGGAGCTGTTTTTT
TRBJ1-2,NA,NA,TRBV7-9,CASSLAAAGGGYTF,TGTGCCAGCAGCTTAGCAGCGGCGGGAGGGGGCTACACCTTC
TRBJ2-3,NA,NA,TRBV7-2,CASSLGTGRDTQYF,TGTGCCAGCAGCTTAGGGACGGGAAGAGATACGCAGTATTTT
TRBJ1-1,NA,NA,TRBV7-2,CASSLVVGQNTEAFF,TGTGCCAGCAGCTTAGTGGTGGGGCAGAACACTGAAGCTTTCTTT
TRBJ2-6,NA,NA,TRBV4-3,CASSQEFVDSGANVLTF,TGCGCCAGCAGCCAAGAATTCGTAGACTCTGGGGCCAACGTCCTGACTTTC
TRBJ2-1,TRBD2,NA,TRBV20-1,CSARDEKLSGVYNEQFF,TGCAGTGCTAGAGACGAAAAACTTAGCGGGGTTTACAATGAGCAGTTCTTC
TRBJ1-2,NA,few,TRBV6-5,CASSYSSGDIANYGYTF,TGTGCCAGCAGTTACTCGAGTGGGGATATAGCTAACTATGGCTACACCTTC
TRBJ2-3,NA,NA,TRBV20-1,CSAEQERTDTQYF,TGCAGTGCTGAGCAGGAACGCACAGATACGCAGTATTTT
TRBJ2-7,NA,NA,TRBV4-3,CASSQDFSYEQYF,TGCGCCAGCAGCCAAGATTTCTCCTACGAGCAGTACTTC
TRBJ2-3,TRBD2,NA,TRBV10-3,CAASGGDTDTQYF,TGCGCGGCTAGCGGGGGGGACACAGATACGCAGTATTTT